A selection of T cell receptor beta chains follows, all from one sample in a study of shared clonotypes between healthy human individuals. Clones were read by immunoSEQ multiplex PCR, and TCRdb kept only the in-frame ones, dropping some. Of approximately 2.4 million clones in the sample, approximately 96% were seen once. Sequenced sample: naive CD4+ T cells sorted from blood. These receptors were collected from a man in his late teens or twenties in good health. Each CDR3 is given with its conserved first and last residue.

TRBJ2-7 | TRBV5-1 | CASSSRQGMTSEQYF
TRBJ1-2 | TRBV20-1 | CSANGPYGYTF
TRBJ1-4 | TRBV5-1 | CASSPQGTNEKLFF
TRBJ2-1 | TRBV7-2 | CASSPDVRREEQFF
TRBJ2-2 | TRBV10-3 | CAISRSQNTGELFF
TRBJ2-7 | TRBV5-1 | CASSLSTLYEQYF
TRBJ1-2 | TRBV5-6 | CASSQGGAGYTF
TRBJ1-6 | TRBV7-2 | CASLQGGTTYNSPLHF
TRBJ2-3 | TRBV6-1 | CASSEVSDTQYF
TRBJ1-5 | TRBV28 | CASSSDRDSNQPQHF
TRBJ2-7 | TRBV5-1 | CASSTRDRGLEQYF
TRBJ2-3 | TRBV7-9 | CASSPDGREDTQYF
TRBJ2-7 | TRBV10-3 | CAISEEGGVLSYEQYF
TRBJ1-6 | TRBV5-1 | CASSQGTVNSPLHF
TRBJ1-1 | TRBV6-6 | CASMSNTEAFF
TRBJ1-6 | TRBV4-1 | CASSQGRGRFNSPLHF
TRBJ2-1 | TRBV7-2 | CASSPPKSSYNEQFF
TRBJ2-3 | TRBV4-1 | CASSQEPQRGLPDTQYF
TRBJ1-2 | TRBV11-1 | CASSFPGQGVYGYTF
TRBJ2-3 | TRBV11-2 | CASSLTGTGGDTQYF
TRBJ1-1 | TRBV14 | CASSQAPHKNTEAFF
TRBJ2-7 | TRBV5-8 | CASSARSGTIISYEQYF
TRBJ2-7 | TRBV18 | CASSPNPGLAHF
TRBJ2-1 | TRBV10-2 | CASRRGLAGAENEQFF
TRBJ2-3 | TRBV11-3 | CASSFHGQRDTQYF
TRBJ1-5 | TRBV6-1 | CASSEVAGTSGQPQHF
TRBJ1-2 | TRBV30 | CAWSETGDGYTF
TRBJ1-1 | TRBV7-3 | CASSLTAMNTEAFF
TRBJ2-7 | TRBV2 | CAILVGTPSEQYF
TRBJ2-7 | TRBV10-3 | CAISGRGDEQYF
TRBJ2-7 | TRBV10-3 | CAISEFSYEQYF
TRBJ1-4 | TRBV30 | CAWQGQPNEKLFF
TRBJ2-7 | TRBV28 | CASSSTGTRSYEQYF
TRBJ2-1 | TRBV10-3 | CAIRSGGRLNNEQFF
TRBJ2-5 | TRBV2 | CASRFTGLETQETQYF
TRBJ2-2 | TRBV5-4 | CASGASGSSGELFF